This T cell receptor beta chain appears in the sequencing data of a study of blood T cell repertoires in COVID-19. Study-wide background: The samples span acute and convalescent COVID-19 from the United States, Italy and Spain. T cells, B-cell-depleted T cells, or PBMCs supplied cDNA or gDNA.

The V segment lost 2 bases and the J segment 13 bases; nucleotides outside the gene matches: 5. The germline V gene encodes CDR1 SGHDT and CDR2 YYEEEE. The CDR3 is made up of 11 amino acids. Authors' data handling: Quantification of nucleated cells was approximated via reference gene primer amplification. Method: immunoSEQ multiplex PCR; TCRdb's copy keeps in-frame clones and lacks some. That table supplies the V and J calls and clone size; D and trimming were determined from the DNA. The sample lists fewer than 400,000 clones, 87% seen once, with around 9.3% in the top ten. This rearrangement joins TRBV5-6 to TRBJ1-2; 7 bases align to TRBD1. This receptor was taken from a woman in her forties or fifties who had recovered from COVID-19. The material sequenced was PBMCs or T cells enriched from blood (not recorded which). CDR3 region: CASSFDRERTF. The CDR3 coding sequence is TGTGCCAGCAGCTTCGACAGGGAACGCACCTTC.